These 16 T cell receptor beta chains share one sample of origin, sequenced in a study of T cell repertoires in cytomegalovirus infection. Their specific antigens are unknown. MiXCR, run by TCRdb on the reads, gives a single entry per CDR3 protein. Of about 110,000 distinct CDR3 sequences in the sample, less than 55% were seen once. The sequenced sample was CD8+ T cells from cultured PBMCs, obtained from culture after CMV antigen stimulation. The receptor set was obtained from a human donor in good health (CMV status not recorded). Some clones in this sample may be carry-over from other donors' samples.

The V and J genes are TRBV7-8 and TRBJ2-3; 7 positions agree with TRBD2. Germline V gene lookup returns CDR1 SGHVS and CDR2 FQNEAQ. The CDR3 is made up of 16 amino acids. V lost 1 base, J lost 2 bases, and 6 bases stayed unmatched. CDR3 sequence: CASSLGPGGNTDTQYF. The CDR3 coding sequence is TGTGCCAGCAGCTTAGGTCCCGGGGGGAACACAGATACGCAGTATTTT.

This clonotype was picked up a small number of times. The chain couples TRBV12-3 or TRBV12-4 to TRBJ2-7; D gene unclear. CDR3 length: 12 amino acids. V was shortened by 4 bases and J by 0 bases, with 4 bases between the two germline ends. The CDR3 loop reads CASSYNSYEQYF. Written as DNA, the CDR3 is TGTGCCAGCAGTTACAACTCCTACGAGCAGTACTTC.

The chain has TRBV2 and TRBJ1-4, with D unresolved. The CDR3 consists of 15 residues. CDR1 and CDR2 (germline): SNHLY, FYNNEI. V shed 7 bases and J shed 0 bases, with 12 bases lying between them. CDR3 sequence reads: CASTGFRATNEKLFF. The CDR3 DNA reads as TGTGCCAGCACGGGGTTCAGAGCAACTAATGAAAAACTGTTTTTT.

This chain connects TRBV12-3 or TRBV12-4 to TRBJ2-1; unclear D gene. V was shortened by 5 bases and J by 3 bases, with 17 bases between the two germline ends. The CDR3 is made up of 16 amino acids. CDR3 coding DNA: TGTGCCAGCAGTACCCCGTGGGTTCCCGGCTACAATGAGCAGTTCTTC. Translated: CASSTPWVPGYNEQFF.

CDR3 protein: CASRSSSVEAFF. The CDR3 nucleotides read TGTGCCAGCAGGTCCAGTTCTGTTGAAGCTTTCTTT. The J gene is TRBJ1-1, the V gene TRBV6-5; no definite D call. From germline, CDR1 is MNHEY and CDR2 SVGAGI. The length of the CDR3 is 12 residues. Trimming cost V 6 bases and J 7 bases, with 12 bases left between them.

The chain is built from TRBV7-6 and TRBJ1-1; 10 bases match TRBD1. Germline CDR1 and CDR2: SGHVS and FNYEAQ. The trim removed 1 base at V and 4 bases at J, leaving 3 bases unmatched. The CDR3 spans 15 residues. The CDR3 nucleotides read TGTGCCAGCAGCTTAGAGGGACAGGGGAGCACTGAAGCTTTCTTT. Protein product: CASSLEGQGSTEAFF.

This clonotype was seen a single time. Here the CDR3 reads CASSQTGGTYNEQFF. In nucleotides, the CDR3 is TGTGCCAGCAGCCAAACCGGGGGCACCTACAATGAGCAGTTCTTC. This sequence joins TRBV7-2 and TRBJ2-1; D could derive from TRBD1 or TRBD2 (6 bases each). Germline CDR1 and CDR2: SGHTA and FQGNSA. V was pared by 5 bases and J by 2 bases, with 13 bases between. The CDR3 consists of 15 residues.

The chain recombines TRBV6-6 with TRBJ2-5; TRBD2 aligns across 13 bases. Germline loops: CDR1 MNHNY, CDR2 SVGAGI (reference sequence). CDR3 size: 15 residues. V was clipped by 6 bases and J by 1 base; unmatched bases: 2. CDR3 nucleotides: TGTGCCAGCAGAAGGACTAGCGGGAGCCAAGAGACCCAGTACTTC. Translating gives CASRRTSGSQETQYF.

The chain uses TRBV4-1 and TRBJ2-7; no definite D call. Germline loops: CDR1 MGHRA, CDR2 YSYEKL. V lost 5 bases and J 0 bases, leaving 14 bases between the germline ends. The CDR3 loop spans 15 amino acids. The CDR3 nucleotides are TGCGCCAGCAGCTACAGTAGTGGATCCTCCTACGAGCAGTACTTC. Translated: CASSYSSGSSYEQYF.

The chain employs TRBV7-6 and TRBJ2-3; tentatively, D is TRBD2 (7 bases). Trimming left V 2 bases short and J 2 bases short, with 14 bases between. CDR1 is SGHVS, CDR2 FNYEAQ, per germline. The CDR3 spans 16 residues. The CDR3 sequence is CASSLRGGAYTDTQYF. CDR3 nucleotides: TGTGCCAGCAGCTTAAGGGGGGGCGCTTACACAGATACGCAGTATTTT.

The CDR3 nucleotides are TGCAGTGCTAGGGACCTTGGGGGGGATACGCAGTATTTT. Translating it yields CSARDLGGDTQYF. The chain is built from TRBV20-1 and TRBJ2-3; TRBD2 is a possible D gene (6 bases). Trimming shortened V by 3 bases and J by 6 bases, and 13 bases separated the two germline ends. Germline CDR1 DFQATT, CDR2 SNEGSKA (reference sequence). The CDR3 loop spans 13 amino acids.

A few counts support this clonotype. The V gene is TRBV20-1, the J gene TRBJ1-1; D perhaps matches TRBD1 (6 bases). V lost 3 bases, J lost 7 bases, and 12 bases lay in between. This CDR3 comprises 12 residues. Germline V gene sequence: CDR1 DFQATT, CDR2 SNEGSKA (reference sequence). CDR3: CSASLDRYEAFF. CDR3 coding DNA: TGCAGTGCTAGCTTAGACAGGTATGAAGCTTTCTTT.

The chain joins TRBV19 to TRBJ2-1, with a tentative D call TRBD2 (6 bases). The germline V gene encodes CDR1 LNHDA and CDR2 SQIVND (reference sequence). Trimming removed 8 bases from V and 0 bases from J, with 14 bases in between. The CDR3 extends over 15 amino acids. In DNA, the CDR3 is TGTGCCAGTTGGGGCGGGGAAAGCTCCTACAATGAGCAGTTCTTC. This sequence encodes CASWGGESSYNEQFF.

The genes are TRBV11-1 and TRBJ2-5; D tentatively reads TRBD1 or TRBD2 (5 bases each). Looked up from germline, CDR1 is SGHAT and CDR2 is FQDESV (reference sequence). V was clipped by 5 bases and J by 4 bases, with 8 bases between them. The length of the CDR3 is 12 residues. In nucleotides, the CDR3 is TGTGCCAGCAGCCGGGACCCAGAGACCCAGTACTTC. Protein sequence: CASSRDPETQYF.

This clonotype was picked up a small number of times. The V and J genes are TRBV5-1 and TRBJ2-2; D gene unclear. Germline V CDR1 and CDR2: SGHRS, YFSETQ. Trimming shortened V by 2 bases and J by 0 bases, and 8 bases separated the two germline ends. This CDR3 spans 15 amino acids. In DNA form, the CDR3 reads TGCGCCAGCAGCTTAGAACACTCGAACACCGGGGAGCTGTTTTTT. Translated, it gives CASSLEHSNTGELFF.

This clonotype was seen at least ten times. The V gene is TRBV29-1, the J gene TRBJ2-3, with 7 bases matching TRBD2. V shed 0 bases and J 1 base; nucleotides not matched to a gene: 4. This CDR3 has 15 residues. The germline V gene has CDR1 SQVTM and CDR2 ANQGSEA. CDR3 protein: CSVEDRGDGTDTQYF. The CDR3 DNA reads as TGCAGCGTTGAAGACCGGGGGGATGGCACAGATACGCAGTATTTT.